This entry lists 19 T cell receptor beta chains sequenced from one sample in a study of cytomegalovirus exposure and HLA in healthy donors. 60 Vbeta and 13 Jbeta primers were used in PCR. TCRdb keeps only in-frame clones here, not all; method: immunoSEQ multiplex PCR. This table has fewer than 20,000 clones, 84% appearing once. Source material: PBMCs. All receptors derive from a human donor in good health.

This clone was detected only a few times. V is TRBV9 and J is TRBJ1-2, with a weak D call TRBD1 (6 bases). The length of the CDR3 is 16 residues. V gave up 0 bases and J gave up 4 bases, with 16 bases separating them. Germline CDR1 SGDLS, CDR2 YYNGEE. The CDR3 DNA reads TGTGCCAGCAGCGTAGAAGGTACAGGGTTGGGCTATGGCTACACCTTC. It yields the protein CASSVEGTGLGYGYTF.

The chain has TRBV6-1 and TRBJ1-1; D gene ambiguous. CDR1 is MNHNS and CDR2 is SASEGT in the germline V gene. There are 13 residues in the CDR3. The ends were cut back, 5 bases at V and 2 bases at J, with 9 bases in the middle. CDR3 in DNA: TGTGCCAGCAGTCGCGGGCTTAACACTGAAGCTTTCTTT. The encoded protein is CASSRGLNTEAFF.

This clone was recorded only once. V and J are TRBV6-5 and TRBJ1-2; tentative D call: TRBD1 (5 bases). The CDR3 spans 14 residues. Trimming left V 5 bases short and J 0 bases short, with 10 bases between. Germline V lookup: CDR1 MNHEY, CDR2 SVGAGI. The CDR3 loop is CASSTGPSNYGYTF. The DNA for the CDR3 is TGTGCCAGCAGTACAGGACCGTCTAACTATGGCTACACCTTC.

The table lists this clone with a count of one. The chain has TRBV9 and TRBJ2-6, with TRBD1 identical over 7 bases. CDR1 is SGDLS, CDR2 YYNGEE, per germline. This CDR3 has 17 amino acids. The junction had 9 bases not matched to a gene; V was cut back by 4 bases and J by 2 bases. The CDR3 sequence: CASSPSTGSPGANVLTF. CDR3 DNA: TGTGCCAGCAGCCCCTCGACAGGGAGCCCTGGGGCCAACGTCCTGACTTTC.

The rearrangement joins TRBV28 to TRBJ1-5, with 8 bases aligning to TRBD1. Unmatched junction bases numbered 7, after V lost 5 bases and J lost 4 bases. The CDR3 is 15 residues long. Germline V CDR1 and CDR2: MDHEN, SYDVKM. This CDR3 is CASSLGQGINQPQHF. In DNA form, the CDR3 reads TGTGCCAGCAGTCTAGGACAGGGAATAAATCAGCCCCAGCATTTT.

The rearrangement links TRBV7-3 to TRBJ2-1; tentatively, D is TRBD2 (6 bases). The CDR3 is made up of 12 amino acids. V was shortened by 5 bases and J by 9 bases, with 11 bases between the two germline ends. Germline-derived CDR1 and CDR2 are SGHTA and FQGTGA. The CDR3 region is CASSPFGGEQFF. The CDR3 DNA is TGTGCCAGCAGCCCCTTCGGGGGTGAGCAGTTCTTC.

The chain combines TRBV4-3 with TRBJ2-1, with 12 bases fitting TRBD2. Losses at the gene ends were 0 bases for V and 0 bases for J; bases not matched to a gene: 12. In germline, CDR1 is LGHNA, CDR2 YSLEER. The CDR3 length is 21 residues. The CDR3 coding sequence is TGCGCCAGCAGCCAAGATCTGGCGCTAGCGGGGGGGCTTAGCTCCTACAATGAGCAGTTCTTC. Protein sequence: CASSQDLALAGGLSSYNEQFF.

J is TRBJ1-5 and V is TRBV5-1, with a tentative D call TRBD1 (5 bases). V was cut by 5 bases and J by 4 bases, with 10 bases left in between. This CDR3 contains 13 residues. Per germline, CDR1 SGHRS and CDR2 YFSETQ. The CDR3 is CASSWEGNQPQHF. The CDR3, as DNA: TGCGCCAGCAGTTGGGAGGGGAATCAGCCCCAGCATTTT.

The chain links TRBV7-2 to TRBJ2-7; tentative D call: TRBD2 (6 bases). V was shortened by 8 bases and J by 0 bases, with 11 bases between the two germline ends. This CDR3 has 13 residues. Per the germline V gene, CDR1 is SGHTA and CDR2 is FQGNSA. The DNA for the CDR3 is TGTGCCAGCTCCGGGGGATACTCCTACGAGCAGTACTTC. Its protein is CASSGGYSYEQYF.

This clone appeared a few times. The chain couples TRBV6-6 to TRBJ1-6, with 9 bases fitting TRBD1. The CDR3 extends over 14 amino acids. V gave up 5 bases and J gave up 7 bases; unmatched junction bases: 3. CDR1 is MNHNY, CDR2 SVGAGI, per germline (reference sequence). Written as DNA, the CDR3 is TGTGCCAGCAGTAGACAGGGGGAAAATTCACCCCTCCACTTT. It specifies CASSRQGENSPLHF.

The V and J genes are TRBV7-9 and TRBJ2-7; D may be TRBD1 (6 bases). With 4 bases removed from V and 2 bases from J, the gap between germline ends came to 12 bases. The CDR3 loop spans 14 amino acids. Looked up from germline, CDR1 is SEHNR and CDR2 is FQNEAQ (reference sequence). The CDR3 sequence: CASSSAQGPYEQYF. CDR3 sequence (DNA): TGTGCCAGCAGCTCCGCCCAGGGGCCCTACGAGCAGTACTTC.

The rearrangement uses TRBV19 and TRBJ2-3, with D possibly being TRBD2 (6 bases). The V gene's germline CDR1 is LNHDA and CDR2 SQIVND (reference sequence). The CDR3 is 17 residues long. The germline V and J ends were trimmed by 5 bases and 8 bases, with 26 bases remaining between them. CDR3 nucleotides: TGTGCCAGTAGTGAACCAACCACCCGCGGGACTCGGGGTACGCAGTATTTT. Residues: CASSEPTTRGTRGTQYF.

This clone was recorded once. The rearrangement joins TRBV18 to TRBJ2-6, with D unresolved. Germline CDR1 is KGHSH and CDR2 is LQKENI. V gave up 3 bases and J gave up 2 bases, with 11 bases separating them. The CDR3 loop spans 16 amino acids. The chain's CDR3 is CASSPVPEAGANVLTF. In DNA form, the CDR3 reads TGTGCCAGCTCACCCGTCCCCGAGGCTGGGGCCAACGTCCTGACTTTC.

The chain joins TRBV4-3 to TRBJ2-6; D is possibly TRBD1 (6 bases). Germline V gene lookup returns CDR1 LGHNA and CDR2 YSLEER. CDR3 size: 17 residues. Trimming took off 4 bases at V and 0 bases at J, with 13 bases between the two ends. Written as DNA, the CDR3 is TGCGCCAGCAGCCCAACCGGACAGATCTCTGGGGCCAACGTCCTGACTTTC. It is translated as CASSPTGQISGANVLTF.

The chain couples TRBV4-1 to TRBJ2-3; 10 bases line up with TRBD2. After removal of 3 bases from V and 4 bases from J, the junction contained 1 base not matched to a gene. Germline V gives CDR1 MGHRA, CDR2 YSYEKL. CDR3 length equals 14 residues. The CDR3 spells CASSQSGRADTQYF. Here the CDR3 DNA reads TGCGCCAGCAGCCAGAGCGGGAGGGCAGATACGCAGTATTTT.

This chain connects TRBV6-1 to TRBJ1-1; no firm D call. Germline V gene lookup returns CDR1 MNHNS and CDR2 SASEGT. This CDR3 region has 11 residues. V was shortened by 6 bases and J by 10 bases, with 12 bases between the two germline ends. DNA of the CDR3: TGTGCCAGCAGGGTAGCTTTCGGAGCTTTCTTT. It yields the protein CASRVAFGAFF.

This chain connects TRBV5-1 to TRBJ2-7; D perhaps matches TRBD1 (6 bases). Germline CDR1 SGHRS, CDR2 YFSETQ. The ends were cut back, 0 bases at V and 2 bases at J, with 9 bases in the middle. The CDR3 has 14 residues. In DNA form, the CDR3 reads TGCGCCAGCAGCTTGGCCAGGGGTGCCTACGAGCAGTACTTC. It encodes CASSLARGAYEQYF.

V and J are TRBV4-3 and TRBJ1-4, with D possibly being TRBD1 (5 bases). There are 13 residues in the CDR3. Trimming removed 4 bases at V and 4 bases at J, with 7 bases between. Germline CDR1 reads LGHNA; CDR2 reads YSLEER. This chain's CDR3 is CASSRQYNEKLFF. CDR3 nucleotide sequence: TGCGCCAGCAGCCGACAGTATAATGAAAAACTGTTTTTT.

V and J are TRBV10-2 and TRBJ2-7; D gene uncertain. Per germline, CDR1 WSHSY and CDR2 SAAADI. The V gene lost 4 bases and the J gene lost 3 bases, with 10 bases spanning the gap. CDR3 length: 13 residues. CDR3: CASSGQENYEQYF. CDR3 coding DNA: TGCGCCAGCAGTGGGCAGGAAAACTACGAGCAGTACTTC.